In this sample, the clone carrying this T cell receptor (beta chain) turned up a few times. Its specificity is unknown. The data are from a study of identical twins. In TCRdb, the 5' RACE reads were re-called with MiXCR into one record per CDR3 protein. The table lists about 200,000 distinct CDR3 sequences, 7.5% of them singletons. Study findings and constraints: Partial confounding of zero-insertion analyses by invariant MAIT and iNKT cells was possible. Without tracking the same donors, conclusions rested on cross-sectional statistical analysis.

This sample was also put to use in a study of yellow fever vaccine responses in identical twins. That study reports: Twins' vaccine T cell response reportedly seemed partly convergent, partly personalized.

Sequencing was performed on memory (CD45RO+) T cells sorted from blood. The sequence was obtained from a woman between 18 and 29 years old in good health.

This CDR3 is CASSLTRTSGRQFF. In nucleotides, the CDR3 is TGTGCCAGCAGCCTCACTCGGACTAGCGGACGGCAGTTCTTC. The V and J genes are TRBV11-2 and TRBJ2-1; TRBD2 matches at 10 bases. Looked up from germline, CDR1 is SGHAT and CDR2 is FQNNGV. The CDR3 runs 14 residues. J gave up 12 bases and V 5 bases, and 10 bases lay outside the gene matches. The variable domain in full, with the rest retrieved from reference TRBV11-2 and TRBJ2-1, is EAGVAQSPRYKIIEKRQSVAFWCNPISGHATLYWYQQILGQGPKLLIQFQNNGVVDDSQLPKDRFSAERLKGVDSTLKIQPAKLEDSAVYLCASSLTRTSGRQFFGPGTRLTVL.